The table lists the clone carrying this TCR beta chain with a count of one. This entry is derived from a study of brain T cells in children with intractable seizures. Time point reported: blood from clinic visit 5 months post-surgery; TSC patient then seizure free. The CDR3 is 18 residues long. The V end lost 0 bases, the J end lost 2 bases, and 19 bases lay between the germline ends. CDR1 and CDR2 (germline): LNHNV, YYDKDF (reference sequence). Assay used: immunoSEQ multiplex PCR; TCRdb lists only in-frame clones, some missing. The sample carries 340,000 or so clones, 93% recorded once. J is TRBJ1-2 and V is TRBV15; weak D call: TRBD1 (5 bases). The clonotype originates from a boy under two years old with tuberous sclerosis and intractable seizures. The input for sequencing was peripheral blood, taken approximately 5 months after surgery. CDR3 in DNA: TGTGCCACCAGCAGAGATGTCGGATTCGACAGCCCAAACTATGGCTACACCTTC. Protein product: CATSRDVGFDSPNYGYTF. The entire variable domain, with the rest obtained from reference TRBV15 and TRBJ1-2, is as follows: DAMVIQNPRYQVTQFGKPVTLSCSQTLNHNVMYWYQQKSSQAPKLLFHYYDKDFNNEADTPDNFQSRRPNTSFCFLDIRSPGLGDTAMYLCATSRDVGFDSPNYGYTFGSGTRLTVV.